One sample yielded the 2 T cell receptor beta chains listed below, sequenced in a study of cytomegalovirus exposure and HLA in healthy donors. Primers included in the PCR were 60 Vbeta and 13 Jbeta primers. Produced via immunoSEQ multiplex PCR; TCRdb's table is partial and in-frame only. The data contain 150,000 to 200,000 clones, roughly 80% of them singletons. What was sequenced was PBMCs. All receptors come from a male donor in good health and CMV-seronegative.

V gene TRBV28 combines with J gene TRBJ1-2; TRBD1 matches 7 bases. Germline lookup yields CDR1 MDHEN and CDR2 SYDVKM. Unmatched junction bases numbered 12, after V lost 6 bases and J lost 8 bases. The CDR3 loop spans 14 amino acids. The CDR3 reads CASSSSGQTLGYTF. CDR3 DNA sequence: TGTGCCAGCAGCTCATCGGGACAGACGTTGGGCTACACCTTC.

The rearrangement uses TRBV6-6 and TRBJ2-5; no clear D. The CDR3 consists of 14 residues. The germline V gene encodes CDR1 MNHNY and CDR2 SVGAGI (reference sequence). Trimming removed 5 bases at V and 4 bases at J, with 14 bases between. For the CDR3, the DNA is TGTGCCAGCAGTCCCCGGGTTAGGAGAGAGACCCAGTACTTC. This codes for CASSPRVRRETQYF.